This TCR beta chain derives from a study of blood T cells in healthy people across ages. A second PCR of 7 to 11 cycles used a sample-barcoded 5' primer and a J-beta primer mix. Each CDR3 protein is one row after TCRdb ran MiXCR on the 5' RACE reads. The sample includes 750,000 to 950,000 distinct CDR3 sequences, about 26% of them seen just once. This CDR3 has 15 amino acids. Germline V gene lookup returns CDR1 SQVTM and CDR2 ANQGSEA. Trimming stripped 3 bases from V and 2 bases from J, with 13 bases between. The same specimen was also included in a second study, on T cells of mothers and their children. That report notes: Barcodes and 2-4 random nucleotides were added by M1S in the second PCR.

This receptor was taken from a boy aged 5 to 17 in good health. The chain links TRBV29-1 to TRBJ1-4, with D unresolved. The sample was blood. The CDR3 reads CSVDSGDLTNEKLFF. The DNA for the CDR3 is TGCAGCGTTGACTCCGGGGATCTGACTAATGAAAAACTGTTTTTT.